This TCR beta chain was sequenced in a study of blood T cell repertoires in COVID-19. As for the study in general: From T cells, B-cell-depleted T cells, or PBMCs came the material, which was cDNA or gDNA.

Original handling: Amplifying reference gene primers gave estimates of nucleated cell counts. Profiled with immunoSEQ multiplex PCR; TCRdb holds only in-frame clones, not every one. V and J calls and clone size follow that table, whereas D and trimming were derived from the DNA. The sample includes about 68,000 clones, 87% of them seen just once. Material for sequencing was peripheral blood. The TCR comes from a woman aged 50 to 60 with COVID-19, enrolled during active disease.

The CDR3 loop is CASSRTQGFHEQYF. The CDR3 DNA is TGTGCCAGCAGCCGTACTCAGGGCTTCCACGAGCAGTACTTC. The chain has TRBV6-5 and TRBJ2-7; possibly TRBD1 for D (5 bases). The CDR3 totals 14 residues. Deletions cut 6 bases from V and 5 bases from J, with 17 bases between. Germline values: CDR1 MNHEY, CDR2 SVGAGI.